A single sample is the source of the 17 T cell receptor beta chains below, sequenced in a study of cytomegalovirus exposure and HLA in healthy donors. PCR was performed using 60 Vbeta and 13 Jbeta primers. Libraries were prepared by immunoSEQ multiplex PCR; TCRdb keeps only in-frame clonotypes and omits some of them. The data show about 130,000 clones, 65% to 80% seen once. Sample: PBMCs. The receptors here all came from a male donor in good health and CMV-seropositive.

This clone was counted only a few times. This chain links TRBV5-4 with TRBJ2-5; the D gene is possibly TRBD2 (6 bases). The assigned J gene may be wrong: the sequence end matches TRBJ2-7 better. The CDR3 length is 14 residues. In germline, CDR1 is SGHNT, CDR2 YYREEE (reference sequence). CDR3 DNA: TGTGCCAGCAGCTCTTCCGGAGGGACCTACGAGCAGTACTTC. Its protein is CASSSSGGTYEQYF.

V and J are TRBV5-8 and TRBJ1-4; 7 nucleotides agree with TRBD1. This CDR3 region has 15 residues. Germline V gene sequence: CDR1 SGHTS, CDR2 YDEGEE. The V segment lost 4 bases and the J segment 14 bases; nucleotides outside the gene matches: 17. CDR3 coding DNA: TGTGCCAGCAGCATCCGCGGGACAGCCAACGCGTGGCTGTTTTTT. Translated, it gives CASSIRGTANAWLFF.

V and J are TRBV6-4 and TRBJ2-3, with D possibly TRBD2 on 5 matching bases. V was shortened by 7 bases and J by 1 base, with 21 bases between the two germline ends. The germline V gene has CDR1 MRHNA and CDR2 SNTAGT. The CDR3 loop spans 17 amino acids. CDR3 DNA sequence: TGTGCCAGCATCCCCCCTACCGGAGGTGGCGGCACAGATACGCAGTATTTT. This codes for CASIPPTGGGGTDTQYF.

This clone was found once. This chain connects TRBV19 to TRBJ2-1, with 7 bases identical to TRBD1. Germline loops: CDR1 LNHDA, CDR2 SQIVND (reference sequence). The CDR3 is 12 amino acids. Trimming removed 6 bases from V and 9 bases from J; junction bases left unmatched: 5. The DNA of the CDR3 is TGTGCCAGTAGAGACGACAGGGTTGAGCAGTTCTTC. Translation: CASRDDRVEQFF.

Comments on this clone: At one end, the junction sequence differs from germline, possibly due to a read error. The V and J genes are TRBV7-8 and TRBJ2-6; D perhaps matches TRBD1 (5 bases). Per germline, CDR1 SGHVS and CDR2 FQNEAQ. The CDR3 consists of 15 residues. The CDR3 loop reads CASSPRDSGANGLTF. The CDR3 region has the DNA TGTGCCAGCAGCCCCCGAGACTCTGGGGCCAACGGCCTGACTTTC.

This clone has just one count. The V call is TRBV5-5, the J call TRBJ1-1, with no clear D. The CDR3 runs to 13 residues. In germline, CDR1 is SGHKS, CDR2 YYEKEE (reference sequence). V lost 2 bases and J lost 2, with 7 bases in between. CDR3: CASSFQSNTEAFF. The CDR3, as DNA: TGTGCCAGCAGCTTTCAAAGCAACACTGAAGCTTTCTTT.

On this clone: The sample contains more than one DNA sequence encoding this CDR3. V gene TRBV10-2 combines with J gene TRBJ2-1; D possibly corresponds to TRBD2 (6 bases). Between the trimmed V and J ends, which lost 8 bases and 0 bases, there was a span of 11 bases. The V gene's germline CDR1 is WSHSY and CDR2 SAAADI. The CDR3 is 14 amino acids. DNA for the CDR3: TGCGCCAGCTCCGGAGGGAGCTCCTACAATGAGCAGTTCTTC. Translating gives CASSGGSSYNEQFF.

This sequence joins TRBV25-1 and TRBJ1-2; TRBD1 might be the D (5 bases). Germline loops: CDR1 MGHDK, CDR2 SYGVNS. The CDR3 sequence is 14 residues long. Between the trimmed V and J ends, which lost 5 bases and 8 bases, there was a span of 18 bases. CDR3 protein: CASSTGLSQGGYTF. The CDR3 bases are TGTGCCAGCAGTACGGGACTCTCACAAGGAGGCTACACCTTC.

CDR3 amino acids: CASSSPVANYQETQYF. Here the CDR3 DNA reads TGTGCCAGCAGTTCCCCCGTAGCGAATTACCAAGAGACCCAGTACTTC. The chain links TRBV28 to TRBJ2-5; D possibly corresponds to TRBD2 (5 bases). Looked up from germline, CDR1 is MDHEN and CDR2 is SYDVKM. Trimming took off 4 bases at V and 0 bases at J, with 15 bases between the two ends. CDR3 length: 16 residues.

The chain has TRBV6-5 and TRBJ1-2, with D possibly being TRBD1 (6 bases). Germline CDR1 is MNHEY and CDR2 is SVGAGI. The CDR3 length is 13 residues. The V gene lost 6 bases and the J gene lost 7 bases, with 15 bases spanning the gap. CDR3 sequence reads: CASSPGGQGGYTF. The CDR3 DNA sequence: TGTGCCAGCAGCCCGGGGGGGCAGGGTGGCTACACCTTC.

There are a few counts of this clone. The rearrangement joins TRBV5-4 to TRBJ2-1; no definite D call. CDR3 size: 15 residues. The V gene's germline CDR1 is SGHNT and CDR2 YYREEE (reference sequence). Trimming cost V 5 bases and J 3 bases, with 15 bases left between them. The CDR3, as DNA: TGTGCCAGCAGTTCCAATAGCCTCGACTACAATGAGCAGTTCTTC. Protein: CASSSNSLDYNEQFF.

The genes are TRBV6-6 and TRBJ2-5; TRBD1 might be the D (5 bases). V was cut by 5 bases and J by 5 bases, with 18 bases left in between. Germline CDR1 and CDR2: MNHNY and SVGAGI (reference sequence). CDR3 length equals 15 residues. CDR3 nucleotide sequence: TGTGCCAGCAGTCCCACGACAGTTAAAGGGGAGACCCAGTACTTC. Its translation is CASSPTTVKGETQYF.

This CDR3 reads CASSPDFGLAGAPEAYNEQFF. The CDR3 DNA reads TGTGCCAGCTCACCCGACTTTGGACTAGCGGGAGCCCCCGAGGCCTACAATGAGCAGTTCTTC. The chain has TRBV18 and TRBJ2-1; 13 positions match TRBD2. The CDR3 length is 21 residues. Trimming cost V 3 bases and J 2 bases; bases outside gene matches: 16. In germline, CDR1 is KGHSH, CDR2 LQKENI.

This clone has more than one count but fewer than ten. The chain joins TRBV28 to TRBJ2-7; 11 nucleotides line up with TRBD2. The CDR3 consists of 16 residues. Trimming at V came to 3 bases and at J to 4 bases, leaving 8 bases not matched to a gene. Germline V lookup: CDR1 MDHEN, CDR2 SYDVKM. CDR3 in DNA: TGTGCCAGCAGTTTCCGTACTAGCGGGAGCGGATACGAGCAGTACTTC. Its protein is CASSFRTSGSGYEQYF.

The CDR3 DNA follows: TGCGCCAGCAGCTTGGAGCTAGCGGGAGAGGGGGGTGAGCAGTTCTTC. Protein: CASSLELAGEGGEQFF. The chain employs TRBV5-1 and TRBJ2-1, with 10 positions matching TRBD2. Germline CDR1 reads SGHRS; CDR2 reads YFSETQ. Losses at the gene ends were 0 bases for V and 9 bases for J; bases not matched to a gene: 9. The CDR3 runs 16 residues.

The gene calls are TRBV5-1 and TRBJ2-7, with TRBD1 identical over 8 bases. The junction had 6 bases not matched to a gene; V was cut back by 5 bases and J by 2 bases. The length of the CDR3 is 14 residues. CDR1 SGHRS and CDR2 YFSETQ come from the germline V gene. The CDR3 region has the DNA TGCGCCAGCAGAAATTACAGGGGGACCTACGAGCAGTACTTC. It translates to CASRNYRGTYEQYF. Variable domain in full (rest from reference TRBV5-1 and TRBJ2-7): KAGVTQTPRYLIKTRGQQVTLSCSPISGHRSVSWYQQTPGQGLQFLFEYFSETQRNKGNFPGRFSGRQFSNSRSEMNVSTLELGDSALYLCASRNYRGTYEQYFGPGTRLTVT.

The CDR3 region has the DNA TGTGCCAGCAGCCCTGGGGCGCTCGGGGGGGACACTGAAGCTTTCTTT. As protein: CASSPGALGGDTEAFF. The J gene is TRBJ1-1, the V gene TRBV5-4; possible D gene TRBD1, 5 bases. The germline V gene has CDR1 SGHNT and CDR2 YYREEE (reference sequence). V dropped 4 bases and J dropped 3 bases, with 19 bases sitting between them. The CDR3 is 16 residues long. The variable domain in full, completed from reference TRBV5-4 and TRBJ1-1, reads ETGVTQSPTHLIKTRGQQVTLRCSSQSGHNTVSWYQQALGQGPQFIFQYYREEENGRGNFPPRFSGLQFPNYSSELNVNALELDDSALYLCASSPGALGGDTEAFFGQGTRLTVV.